Here is one TCR beta chain with its context. Its antigen is as yet unknown. The data belong to a study of tumor-infiltrating lymphocytes in localized non-small cell lung cancer. Notes on the study in general: Different pieces of the same tissue were used for each assay. IM1 and IM2 tumors showed no difference in T-cell fraction.

Sequenced by immunoSEQ multiplex PCR; TCRdb stores in-frame clones only, minus some. Here the sample spans 15,000 to 20,000 clones, 78% being singletons. Trimming left V 7 bases short and J 3 bases short, with 13 bases between. The CDR3 covers 13 residues. Germline V CDR1 and CDR2: MDHEN, SYDVKM. The chain is built from TRBV28 and TRBJ2-7; D unclear. Sequences were obtained from lung tumor tissue. This TCR came from a human donor with non-small cell lung cancer. The CDR3 DNA is TGTGCCAGCATGAGGCAGTCTCTCTACGAGCAGTACTTC. This gives the protein CASMRQSLYEQYF.